This T cell receptor beta chain was documented in a study of T cell responses to AZD1222 COVID-19 vaccine. Only in-frame clones appear in the TCRdb table, and some are missing; sequencing was by immunoSEQ multiplex PCR. The table lists 75,000 to 90,000 clones, 75% to 90% of them singletons, with roughly 2.3% in the top ten. This clone was seen a few times. The source of this sequence is an adult in good health. Sequencing was performed on peripheral blood, taken on day 0 of AZD1222 vaccination.

The CDR3 nucleotides are TGTGCCAGCAGTTCCCCGACAGTAGCCAAAAACATTCAGTACTTC. This encodes CASSSPTVAKNIQYF. This chain connects TRBV6-2 or TRBV6-3 to TRBJ2-4; D is perhaps TRBD1 (5 bases). Trimming cost V 4 bases and J 0 bases, with 10 bases left between them. Germline loops: CDR1 MNHEY, CDR2 SVGEGT. The CDR3 contains 15 residues.